The present T cell receptor (beta chain) was sequenced within a study of cytotoxic CD8 clonotypes in ibrutinib-treated CLL. On the study more broadly: Responses: some 24 partial, 2 complete; after median roughly 5.5 years, approximately 14 stayed remitted, 12 progressed.

Per germline, CDR1 MNHEY and CDR2 SMNVEV (reference sequence). CDR3 length: 14 amino acids. The V end lost 2 bases, the J end lost 4 bases, and 12 bases lay between the germline ends. Assay: immunoSEQ multiplex PCR; the TCRdb copy retains only in-frame clones and omits some. The data contain 65,000 to 90,000 clones, around four fifths of them singletons. The chain combines TRBV27 with TRBJ2-7; weak D call: TRBD1 (6 bases). The sequence was obtained from a human donor with chronic lymphocytic leukemia. The sequencing here drew on PBMCs, taken after 24 months of ibrutinib treatment. The CDR3 here is CASSLKGVGYEQYF. The DNA of the CDR3 is TGTGCCAGCAGTTTAAAGGGGGTGGGGTACGAGCAGTACTTC.